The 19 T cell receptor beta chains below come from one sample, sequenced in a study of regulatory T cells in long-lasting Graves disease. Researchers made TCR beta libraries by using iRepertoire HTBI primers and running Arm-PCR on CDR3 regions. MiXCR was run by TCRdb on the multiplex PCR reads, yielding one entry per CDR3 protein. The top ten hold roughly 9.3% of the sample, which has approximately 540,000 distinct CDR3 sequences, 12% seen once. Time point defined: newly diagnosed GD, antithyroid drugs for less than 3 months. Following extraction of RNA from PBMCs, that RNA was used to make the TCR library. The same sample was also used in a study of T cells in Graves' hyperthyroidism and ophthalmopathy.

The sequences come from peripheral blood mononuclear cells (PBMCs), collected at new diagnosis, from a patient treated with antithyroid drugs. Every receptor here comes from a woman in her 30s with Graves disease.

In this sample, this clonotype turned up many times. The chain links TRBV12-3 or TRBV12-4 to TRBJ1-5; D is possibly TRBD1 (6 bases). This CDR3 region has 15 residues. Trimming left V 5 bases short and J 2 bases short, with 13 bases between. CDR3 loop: CASSDRDMGNQPQHF. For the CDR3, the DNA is TGTGCCAGCAGTGATCGGGACATGGGCAATCAGCCCCAGCATTTT.

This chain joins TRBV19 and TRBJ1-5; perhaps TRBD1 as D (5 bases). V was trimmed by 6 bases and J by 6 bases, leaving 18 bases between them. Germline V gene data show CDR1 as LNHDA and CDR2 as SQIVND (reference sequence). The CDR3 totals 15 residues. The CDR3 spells CASSPWGVMGQPQHF. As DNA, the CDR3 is TGTGCCAGTAGCCCCTGGGGGGTAATGGGTCAGCCCCAGCATTTT.

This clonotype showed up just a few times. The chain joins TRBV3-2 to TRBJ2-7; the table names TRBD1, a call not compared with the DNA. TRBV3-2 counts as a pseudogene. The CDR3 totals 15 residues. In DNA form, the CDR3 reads TGTGCCAGCAGCCAAGATTTTCCCGTCGTAACTCAGCAGTACTTC. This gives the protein CASSQDFPVVTQQYF.

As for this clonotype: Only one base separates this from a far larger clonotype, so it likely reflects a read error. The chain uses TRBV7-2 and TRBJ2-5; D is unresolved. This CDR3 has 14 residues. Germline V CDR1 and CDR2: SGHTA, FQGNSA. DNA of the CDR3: TGTGCCAGCAGCCCTGGAAGAACCCAAGGGACCCAGTACTTC. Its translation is CASSPGRTQGTQYF.

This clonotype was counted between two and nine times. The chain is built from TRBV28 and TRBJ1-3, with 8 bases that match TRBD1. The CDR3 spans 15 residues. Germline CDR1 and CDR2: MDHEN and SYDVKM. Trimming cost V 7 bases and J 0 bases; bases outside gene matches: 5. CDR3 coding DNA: TGTGCCAGCAAACCGACAGGGGACTCTGGAAACACCATATATTTT. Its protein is CASKPTGDSGNTIYF.

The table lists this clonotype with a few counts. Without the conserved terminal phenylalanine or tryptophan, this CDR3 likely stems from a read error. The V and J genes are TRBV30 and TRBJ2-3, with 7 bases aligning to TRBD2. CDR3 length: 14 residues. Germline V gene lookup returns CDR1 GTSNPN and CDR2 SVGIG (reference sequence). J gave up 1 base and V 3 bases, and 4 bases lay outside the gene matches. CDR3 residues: CAWSLGGRTDTQYS. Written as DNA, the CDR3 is TGTGCCTGGAGCCTGGGAGGGCGCACAGATACGCAGTATTCT.

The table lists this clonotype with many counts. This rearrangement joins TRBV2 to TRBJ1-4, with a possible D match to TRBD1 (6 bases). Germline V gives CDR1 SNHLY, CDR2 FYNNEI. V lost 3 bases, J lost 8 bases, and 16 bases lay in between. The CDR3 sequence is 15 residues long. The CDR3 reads CASSDLNRVWEKLFF. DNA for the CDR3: TGTGCCAGCAGTGATTTGAACAGGGTTTGGGAAAAACTGTTTTTT.

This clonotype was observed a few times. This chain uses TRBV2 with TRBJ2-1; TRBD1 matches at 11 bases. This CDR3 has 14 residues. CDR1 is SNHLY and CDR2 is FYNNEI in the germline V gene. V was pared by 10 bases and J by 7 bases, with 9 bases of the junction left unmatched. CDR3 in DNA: TGTGCCAATAGCCGGGACAGGGGGGTAAATGAGCAGTTCTTC. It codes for CANSRDRGVNEQFF. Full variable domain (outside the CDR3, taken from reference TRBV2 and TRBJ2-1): EPEVTQTPSHQVTQMGQEVILRCVPISNHLYFYWYRQILGQKVEFLVSFYNNEISEKSEIFDDQFSVERPDGSNFTLKIRSTKLEDSAMYFCANSRDRGVNEQFFGPGTRLTVL.

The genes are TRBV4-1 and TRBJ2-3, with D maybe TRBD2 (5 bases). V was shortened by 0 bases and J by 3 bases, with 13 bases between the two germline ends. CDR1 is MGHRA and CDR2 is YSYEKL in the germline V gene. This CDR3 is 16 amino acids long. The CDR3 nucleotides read TGCGCCAGCAGCCAAGAGACACTTCGGGATACAGATACGCAGTATTTT. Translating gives CASSQETLRDTDTQYF.

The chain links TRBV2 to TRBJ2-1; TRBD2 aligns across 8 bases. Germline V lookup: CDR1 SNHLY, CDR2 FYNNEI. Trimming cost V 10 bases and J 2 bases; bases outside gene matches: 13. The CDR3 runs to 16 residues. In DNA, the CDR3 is TGTGCCACCCAAACGACCCGGGGGGGCGCCTACAATGAGCAGTTCTTC. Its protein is CATQTTRGGAYNEQFF.

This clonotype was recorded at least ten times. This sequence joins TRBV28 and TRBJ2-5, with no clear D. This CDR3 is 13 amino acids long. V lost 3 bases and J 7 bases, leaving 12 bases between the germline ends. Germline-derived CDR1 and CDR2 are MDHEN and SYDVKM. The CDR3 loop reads CASSLVRTRTQYF. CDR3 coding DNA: TGTGCCAGCAGTTTGGTCCGGACCAGGACCCAGTACTTC.

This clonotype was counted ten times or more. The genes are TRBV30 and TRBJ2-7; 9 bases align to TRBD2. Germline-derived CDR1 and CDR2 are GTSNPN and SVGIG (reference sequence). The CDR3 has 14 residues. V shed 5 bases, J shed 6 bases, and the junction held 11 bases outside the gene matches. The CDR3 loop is CAWGTGLAMGEQYF. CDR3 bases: TGTGCCTGGGGAACGGGACTAGCAATGGGCGAGCAGTACTTC.

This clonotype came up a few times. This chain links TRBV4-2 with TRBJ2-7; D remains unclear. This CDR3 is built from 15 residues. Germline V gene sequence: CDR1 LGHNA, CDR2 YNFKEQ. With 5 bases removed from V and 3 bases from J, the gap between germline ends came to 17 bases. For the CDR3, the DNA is TGTGCCAGCAGCTTTTCTGGCGGCGACGGCTACGAGCAGTACTTC. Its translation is CASSFSGGDGYEQYF.

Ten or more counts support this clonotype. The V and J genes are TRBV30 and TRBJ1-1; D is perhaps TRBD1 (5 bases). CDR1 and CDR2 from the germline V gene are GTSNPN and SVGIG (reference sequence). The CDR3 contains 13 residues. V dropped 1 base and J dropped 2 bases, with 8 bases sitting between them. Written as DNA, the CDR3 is TGTGCCTGGAGTGGAGGGGCCAACACTGAAGCTTTCTTT. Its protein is CAWSGGANTEAFF.

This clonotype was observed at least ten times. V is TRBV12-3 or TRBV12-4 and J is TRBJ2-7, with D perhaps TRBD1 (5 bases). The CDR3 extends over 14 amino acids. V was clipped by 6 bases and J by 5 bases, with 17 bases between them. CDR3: CASRSPDTPNEQYF. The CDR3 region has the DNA TGTGCCAGCAGATCACCGGACACTCCTAACGAGCAGTACTTC.

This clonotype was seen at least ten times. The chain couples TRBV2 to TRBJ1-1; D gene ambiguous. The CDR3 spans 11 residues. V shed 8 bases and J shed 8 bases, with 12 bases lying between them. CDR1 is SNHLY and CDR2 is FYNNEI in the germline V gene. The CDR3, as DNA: TGTGCCAGCGCAGGTCCTGCAGAAGCTTTCTTT. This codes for CASAGPAEAFF.

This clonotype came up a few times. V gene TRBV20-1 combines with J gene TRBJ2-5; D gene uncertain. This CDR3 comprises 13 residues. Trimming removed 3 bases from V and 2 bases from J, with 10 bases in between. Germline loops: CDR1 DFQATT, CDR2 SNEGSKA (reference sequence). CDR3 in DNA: TGCAGTGCTAGGCGGCGGATACAAGAGACCCAGTACTTC. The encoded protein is CSARRRIQETQYF.

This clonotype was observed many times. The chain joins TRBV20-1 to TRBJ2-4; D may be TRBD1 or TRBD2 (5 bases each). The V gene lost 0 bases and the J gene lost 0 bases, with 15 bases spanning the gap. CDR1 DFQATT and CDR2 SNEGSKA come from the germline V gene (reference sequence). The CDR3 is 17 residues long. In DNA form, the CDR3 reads TGCAGTGCTAGAGAGGTTGGGGGTACCCTAGCCAAAAACATTCAGTACTTC. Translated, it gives CSAREVGGTLAKNIQYF.

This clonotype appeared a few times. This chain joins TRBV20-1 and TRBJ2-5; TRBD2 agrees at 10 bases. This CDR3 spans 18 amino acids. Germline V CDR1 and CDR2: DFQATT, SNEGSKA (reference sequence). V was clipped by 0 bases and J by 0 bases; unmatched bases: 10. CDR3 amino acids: CSARDLSSGRKYQETQYF. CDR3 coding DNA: TGCAGTGCTAGAGATCTTAGTAGCGGGAGGAAATACCAAGAGACCCAGTACTTC.